What follows are 5 T cell receptor beta chains derived from one specimen sequenced in a study of blood T cell repertoires in COVID-19. TCRdb's copy holds only in-frame clones and misses some; the assay was immunoSEQ multiplex PCR. Of some 100,000 clones listed, about nine tenths are singletons. Sequencing input: peripheral blood. These receptors were collected from a middle-aged man with acute or convalescent COVID-19.

J is TRBJ2-3 and V is TRBV7-4; TRBD2 agrees at 14 bases. The ends lost 1 base at V and 3 bases at J; junction bases unmatched: 3. The germline V gene has CDR1 SGHVT and CDR2 SQSDAQ. The CDR3 is 17 amino acids. CDR3 region: CASSLVGTSGSTDTQYF. CDR3 sequence (DNA): TGTGCCAGCAGCTTAGTGGGGACTAGCGGGAGTACAGATACGCAGTATTTT.

The rearrangement links TRBV19 to TRBJ2-7; TRBD2 agrees at 12 bases. Germline loops: CDR1 LNHDA, CDR2 SQIVND (reference sequence). With 5 bases clipped from V and 0 bases from J, the junction kept 2 bases outside the gene matches. This CDR3 comprises 15 residues. CDR3 DNA: TGTGCCAGTAGTGAGACTAGCGGGAGCTCCTACGAGCAGTACTTC. It specifies CASSETSGSSYEQYF.

V and J are TRBV27 and TRBJ2-1; the D gene is possibly TRBD1 (5 bases). In germline, CDR1 is MNHEY, CDR2 SMNVEV (reference sequence). Trimming cost V 6 bases and J 16 bases, with 19 bases left between them. CDR3 length equals 12 residues. The CDR3 bases are TGTGCCAGCAGATCAGGCCAGGACAATCTATTCTTC. Its translation is CASRSGQDNLFF.

This chain uses TRBV27 with TRBJ2-3; TRBD1 matches at 10 bases. The trim removed 2 bases at V and 13 bases at J, leaving 9 bases unmatched. This CDR3 comprises 14 residues. CDR1 is MNHEY and CDR2 is SMNVEV in the germline V gene (reference sequence). The CDR3 nucleotides are TGTGCCAGCAGTTTAAAGGGCTGGGACAGGGGAAAGTATTTT. It translates to CASSLKGWDRGKYF.

This chain joins TRBV19 and TRBJ2-3, with 10 bases fitting TRBD2. The V gene end was trimmed by 6 bases and the J gene end by 4 bases; junction bases not matched to a gene: 10. Per the germline V gene, CDR1 is LNHDA and CDR2 is SQIVND (reference sequence). This CDR3 is 16 amino acids long. The CDR3 protein is CASSTPGLASADTQYF. The CDR3 DNA is TGTGCCAGTAGCACTCCGGGACTAGCGAGCGCAGATACGCAGTATTTT.